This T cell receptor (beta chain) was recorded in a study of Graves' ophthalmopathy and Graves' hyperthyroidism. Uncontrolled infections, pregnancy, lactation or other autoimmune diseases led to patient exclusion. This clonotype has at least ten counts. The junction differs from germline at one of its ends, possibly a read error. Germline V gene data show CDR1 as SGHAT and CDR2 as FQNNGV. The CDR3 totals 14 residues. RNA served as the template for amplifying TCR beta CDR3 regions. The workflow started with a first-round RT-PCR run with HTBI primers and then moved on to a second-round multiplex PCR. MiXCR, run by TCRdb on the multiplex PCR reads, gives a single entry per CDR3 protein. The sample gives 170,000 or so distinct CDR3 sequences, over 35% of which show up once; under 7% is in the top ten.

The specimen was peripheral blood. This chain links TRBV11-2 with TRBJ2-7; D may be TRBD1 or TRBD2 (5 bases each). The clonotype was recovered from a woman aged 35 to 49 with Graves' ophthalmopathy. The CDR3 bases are TGTGCCGGCAGGATCCGGGACCCCGCCTACGAGCAGTACTTC. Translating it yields CAGRIRDPAYEQYF. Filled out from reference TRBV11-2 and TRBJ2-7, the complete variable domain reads EAGVAQSPRYKIIEKRQSVAFWCNPISGHATLYWYQQILGQGPKLLIQFQNNGVVDDSQLPKDRFSAERLKGVDSTLKIQPAKLEDSAVYLCAGRIRDPAYEQYFGPGTRLTVT.